The rows below give T cell receptor beta chains drawn from one sample of a study of cytomegalovirus exposure and HLA in healthy donors. Data came from immunoSEQ multiplex PCR; TCRdb stores just in-frame clones and leaves some out. The sample has some 63,000 clones, about 83% seen once. Sequenced material: PBMCs. The receptors derive from a human donor in good health. Both conserved end residues are part of each CDR3. The D gene is left open where the match is weak. Some rows mark clone size as missing; the rest say once, few, many or name a class of expanded clone.

j_call d_call clone_size v_call cdr3_nt cdr3_aa
TRBJ1-4 TRBD1 NA TRBV28 TGTGCCAGCAGTTTATCGGGACAGTACCTTAATGAAAAACTGTTTTTT CASSLSGQYLNEKLFF
TRBJ2-2 NA NA TRBV6-1 TGTGCCAGCAGTGGACTAGGGGAAAACACCGGGGAGCTGTTTTTT CASSGLGENTGELFF
TRBJ2-3 TRBD1 once TRBV27 TGTGCCAGCAGTTCACAGGGGGCCGATCTCTTAAGCGGGAAAGATACGCAGTATTTT CASSSQGADLLSGKDTQYF
TRBJ2-5 TRBD2 NA TRBV7-7 TGTGCTAGCAGCCAATCGGGACTAGCGGGAGGGGGGGAGACCCAGTACTTC CASSQSGLAGGGETQYF
TRBJ2-7 TRBD1 NA TRBV6-1 TGTGCCAGCAGAGCCGGGACAGTTCCCTCCTACGAGCAGTACTTC CASRAGTVPSYEQYF
TRBJ1-5 NA NA TRBV28 TGTGCCAGCACCTACAGGGTGGATCAGCCCCAGCATTTT CASTYRVDQPQHF
TRBJ2-3 TRBD2 NA TRBV11-3 TGTGCCAGCAGCTTAGATGGTAGCGGGGGGGGCACAGATACGCAGTATTTT CASSLDGSGGGTDTQYF
TRBJ2-1 TRBD2 NA TRBV18 TGTGCCAGCTCACCAAGGACTAGCGGATACAATGAGCAGTTCTTC CASSPRTSGYNEQFF
TRBJ2-3 TRBD2 NA TRBV7-8 TGTGCCAGCAGTTTTACTAGCGACAGCACAGATACGCAGTATTTT CASSFTSDSTDTQYF
TRBJ1-4 TRBD1 once TRBV19 TGTGCCAGTAGTATGGACAGGGTTAATGAAAAACTGTTTTTT CASSMDRVNEKLFF
TRBJ2-5 NA few TRBV30 TGTGCCTGGAGTGTACACAGTAAGATCCAAGAGACCCAGTACTTC CAWSVHSKIQETQYF
TRBJ2-5 TRBD1 NA TRBV19 TGTGCCAGTAGTACTCGGACAGGTAGTGGGGAGACCCAGTACTTC CASSTRTGSGETQYF
TRBJ2-7 NA few TRBV28 TGTGCCAGCAGTTTGAGGCTGCCCTTCTACGAGCAGTACTTC CASSLRLPFYEQYF
TRBJ2-1 TRBD2 NA TRBV7-2 TGTGCCAGCAGCTGGACAGCTAGCGGGGGGGCCGGAATTTTTGAGCAGTTCTTC CASSWTASGGAGIFEQFF
TRBJ1-1 NA NA TRBV4-2 TGTGCCAGCAGCCCAGACAGGCCCCTCGCTTTCTTT CASSPDRPLAFF
TRBJ1-5 TRBD1 NA TRBV28 TGTGCCAGCAGTTTGGGACAGGGGTTTCGTCAGCCCCAGCATTTT CASSLGQGFRQPQHF
TRBJ2-2 NA NA TRBV30 TGTGCCTGGAGCGCCACCAGGCCTTCGGAGCTGTTTTTT CAWSATRPSELFF
TRBJ2-6 NA NA TRBV4-2 TGTGCCAGCAGCCAAGATTCGGACAGTACCTCTGGGGCCAACGTCCTGACTTTC CASSQDSDSTSGANVLTF
TRBJ2-1 NA NA TRBV11-2 TGTGCCAGCAGTTTGGGGCGGAACAATGAGCAGTTCTTC CASSLGRNNEQFF
TRBJ2-3 TRBD2 NA TRBV7-3 TGTGCCAGCAGCTTAATGACAACCCGGAGACTAGCGGGGATTAGCACAGATACGCAGTATTTT CASSLMTTRRLAGISTDTQYF
TRBJ2-3 TRBD2 NA TRBV4-2 TGTGCCAGCAGCCAGGCTAGCGGTAGCACAGATACGCAGTATTTT CASSQASGSTDTQYF
TRBJ2-1 TRBD2 NA TRBV5-4 TGTGCCAGCAGCTTACCGACTAGCGGGGGCCGTGAGGAGCAGTTCTTC CASSLPTSGGREEQFF
TRBJ2-7 NA few TRBV5-6 TGTGCCAGCACTATGAGGACAGTTCTCTCCTACGAGCAGTACTTC CASTMRTVLSYEQYF
TRBJ2-1 NA NA TRBV12-5 TGTGCTAGTGGTTTGGTACGGTTAGGACAACAGTTCTTC CASGLVRLGQQFF
TRBJ2-1 TRBD1 NA TRBV2 TGTGCCAGCAGTGGGCAGGGGGACTACAATGAGCAGTTCTTC CASSGQGDYNEQFF
TRBJ1-2 NA NA TRBV6-1 TGTGCCAGCAGTGAAGCGTCCGGAGCTAACTATGGCTACACCTTC CASSEASGANYGYTF
TRBJ1-6 TRBD1 NA TRBV4-1 TGCGCCAGCAGCCAAGTGGGGCGGTACAGGGGAGACTCACCCCTCCACTTT CASSQVGRYRGDSPLHF
TRBJ2-7 TRBD2 NA TRBV7-6 TGTGCCAGCAGCTCGTGGACTAGCGGGAGCTCCTACGAGCAGTACTTC CASSSWTSGSSYEQYF
TRBJ1-6 NA NA TRBV4-2 TGTGCCAGCAGCCAAGCCCCAGGCTCCTATAATTCACCCCTCCACTTT CASSQAPGSYNSPLHF
TRBJ1-1 NA NA TRBV5-8 TGTGCCAGCAGCTTGTCAGGTAGGAACACTGAAGCTTTCTTT CASSLSGRNTEAFF